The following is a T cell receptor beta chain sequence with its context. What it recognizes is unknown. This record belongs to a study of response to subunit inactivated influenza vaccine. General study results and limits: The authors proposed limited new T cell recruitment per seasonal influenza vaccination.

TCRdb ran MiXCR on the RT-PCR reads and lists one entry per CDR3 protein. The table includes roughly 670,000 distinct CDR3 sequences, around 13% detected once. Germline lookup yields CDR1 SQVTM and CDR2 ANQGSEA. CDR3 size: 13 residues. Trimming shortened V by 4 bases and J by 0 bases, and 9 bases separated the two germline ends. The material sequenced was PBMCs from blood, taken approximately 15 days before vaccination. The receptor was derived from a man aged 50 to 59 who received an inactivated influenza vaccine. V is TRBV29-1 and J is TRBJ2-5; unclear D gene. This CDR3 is CSVAQDYQETQYF. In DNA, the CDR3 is TGCAGCGTTGCGCAGGATTACCAAGAGACCCAGTACTTC.